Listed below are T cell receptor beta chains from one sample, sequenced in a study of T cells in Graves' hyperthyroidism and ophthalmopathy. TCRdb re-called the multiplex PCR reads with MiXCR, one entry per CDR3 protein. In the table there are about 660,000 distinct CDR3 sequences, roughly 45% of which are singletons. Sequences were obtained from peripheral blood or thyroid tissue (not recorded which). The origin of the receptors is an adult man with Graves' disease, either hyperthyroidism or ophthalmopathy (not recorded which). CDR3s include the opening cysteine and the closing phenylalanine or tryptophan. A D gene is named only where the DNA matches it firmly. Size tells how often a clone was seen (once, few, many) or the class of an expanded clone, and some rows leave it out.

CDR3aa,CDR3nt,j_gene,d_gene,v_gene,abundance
CASSSGQRRFYGYTF,TGTGCCAGCAGCTCCGGACAGCGCCGCTTCTATGGCTACACCTTC,TRBJ1-2,.,TRBV13,.
CSARAGTNEKLFF,TGCAGTGCTAGGGCAGGGACTAATGAAAAACTGTTTTTT,TRBJ1-4,.,TRBV20-1,few
CASSEAGVIYEQYF,TGTGCCAGCAGTGAAGCGGGAGTCATCTACGAGCAGTACTTC,TRBJ2-7,TRBD2,TRBV10-3,.
CASSRKGQGTTNYGYTF,TGTGCCAGCAGCCGGAAGGGACAGGGGACAACTAACTATGGCTACACCTTC,TRBJ1-2,TRBD1,TRBV7-8,.
CASSADRAYEQYF,TGTGCCAGCAGCGCGGACAGGGCTTACGAGCAGTACTTC,TRBJ2-7,TRBD1,TRBV7-9,many
CASRLIDTQYF,TGTGCCAGCAGGTTAATAGATACGCAGTATTTT,TRBJ2-3,.,TRBV25-1,.
CASSFGSKEAFF,TGTGCCAGCAGCTTTGGTTCAAAAGAAGCTTTCTTT,TRBJ1-1,.,TRBV7-9,many
CATSSDRGGETQYF,TGTGCCACCAGCAGTGACAGGGGCGGAGAGACCCAGTACTTC,TRBJ2-5,TRBD1,TRBV15,many
CASSQMMAPLHF,TGTGCCAGCAGTCAAATGATGGCACCCCTCCACTTT,TRBJ1-6,.,TRBV2,many
CASSGHDSNQPQHF,TGTGCCAGCAGCGGACATGATAGCAATCAGCCCCAGCATTTT,TRBJ1-5,.,TRBV9,many
CASSLMRVSGYTF,TGCGCCAGCAGCTTGATGAGGGTCTCTGGCTACACCTTC,TRBJ1-2,.,TRBV5-1,once
CATTGTSGRRREQYF,TGTGCCACTACCGGGACTAGCGGGAGACGTCGAGAGCAGTACTTC,TRBJ2-7,TRBD2,TRBV7-2,.
CASRTQGRLEKLFF,TGTGCCAGCAGGACCCAGGGGCGGTTGGAAAAACTGTTTTTT,TRBJ1-4,.,TRBV7-9,.
CSYGQGANTEAFF,TGCAGCTACGGACAGGGGGCGAACACTGAAGCTTTCTTT,TRBJ1-1,TRBD1,TRBV29-1,.
CAISEGQGPTNEKLFF,TGTGCCATCAGTGAGGGTCAGGGGCCAACTAATGAAAAACTGTTTTTT,TRBJ1-4,.,TRBV10-3,.